The 23 T cell receptor beta chains below were found in one sample sequenced in a study of OX40 agonist ivuxolimab in advanced cancers. The protocol was immunoSEQ multiplex PCR, while the TCRdb copy is restricted to in-frame clones and leaves out a portion. In the table there are about 69,000 clones, around 87% of which are singletons. The starting material was CD4+ or CD8+ T cells sorted from blood, obtained in a trial of the OX40 agonist ivuxolimab. The source is an adult with an advanced solid tumor such as melanoma, head and neck, liver or kidney cancer.

The chain employs TRBV2 and TRBJ2-6; D is unresolved. Germline V gene sequence: CDR1 SNHLY, CDR2 FYNNEI. V was shortened by 7 bases and J by 2 bases, with 15 bases between the two germline ends. The CDR3 contains 16 residues. DNA of the CDR3: TGTGCCAGCACCTCCTCGCAAGGCCCTGGGGCCAACGTCCTGACTTTC. It codes for CASTSSQGPGANVLTF. Complete variable domain (other parts from reference TRBV2 and TRBJ2-6): EPEVTQTPSHQVTQMGQEVILRCVPISNHLYFYWYRQILGQKVEFLVSFYNNEISEKSEIFDDQFSVERPDGSNFTLKIRSTKLEDSAMYFCASTSSQGPGANVLTFGAGSRLTVL.

The J gene is TRBJ2-1, the V gene TRBV19; D is perhaps TRBD1 (5 bases). CDR1 is LNHDA, CDR2 SQIVND, per germline (reference sequence). V was shortened by 5 bases and J by 2 bases, with 13 bases between the two germline ends. The CDR3 spans 15 residues. As DNA, the CDR3 is TGTGCCAGTAGTTTCAGGGTAGGGGCCTACAATGAGCAGTTCTTC. It codes for CASSFRVGAYNEQFF.

The genes are TRBV5-1 and TRBJ1-6; 11 nucleotides agree with TRBD1. CDR1 and CDR2 (germline): SGHRS, YFSETQ. With 0 bases clipped from V and 7 bases from J, the junction kept 9 bases outside the gene matches. CDR3 size: 18 residues. The CDR3 region has the DNA TGCGCCAGCAGCTTGGATAGGGACAGGGGGGGATTAAATTCACCCCTCCACTTT. Translated, it gives CASSLDRDRGGLNSPLHF. Filled out from reference TRBV5-1 and TRBJ1-6, the complete variable domain reads KAGVTQTPRYLIKTRGQQVTLSCSPISGHRSVSWYQQTPGQGLQFLFEYFSETQRNKGNFPGRFSGRQFSNSRSEMNVSTLELGDSALYLCASSLDRDRGGLNSPLHFGNGTRLTVT.

This rearrangement joins TRBV27 to TRBJ2-7, with 7 nucleotides matching TRBD1. The CDR3 contains 16 residues. The J segment lost 5 bases and the V segment lost 1 base, leaving 11 bases of the junction unmatched. The germline gives CDR1 MNHEY, CDR2 SMNVEV (reference sequence). CDR3 residues: CASSLFAPRGSNEQYF. The CDR3 nucleotides are TGTGCCAGCAGTTTATTCGCCCCCAGGGGGTCAAACGAGCAGTACTTC.

The chain links TRBV13 to TRBJ1-2; D gene unclear. CDR3 length: 14 residues. Germline lookup yields CDR1 PRHDT and CDR2 FYEKMQ (reference sequence). V was clipped by 1 base and J by 2 bases, with 8 bases between them. The CDR3 DNA reads as TGTGCCAGCAGCTTAGAACGGAAAAACTATGGCTACACCTTC. It codes for CASSLERKNYGYTF.

V is TRBV5-4 and J is TRBJ2-1; 14 bases line up with TRBD2. Germline V lookup: CDR1 SGHNT, CDR2 YYREEE (reference sequence). The CDR3 consists of 15 residues. The V and J ends lost 4 bases and 6 bases, in that order; junction bases with no gene match: 3. The CDR3 protein is CASSATSGGANEQFF. CDR3 in DNA: TGTGCCAGCAGCGCGACTAGCGGGGGGGCCAATGAGCAGTTCTTC.

The chain recombines TRBV7-6 with TRBJ2-7, with 7 positions matching TRBD1. The CDR3 is made up of 15 amino acids. CDR1 SGHVS and CDR2 FNYEAQ come from the germline V gene. V was clipped by 8 bases and J by 7 bases; unmatched bases: 17. In nucleotides, the CDR3 is TGTGCCAGCGGAGAGACCGGGACAGCTAACTCAGAGCAGTACTTC. Translating gives CASGETGTANSEQYF.

This clone was found once. The V call is TRBV7-3, the J call TRBJ1-1, with 10 nucleotides matching TRBD1. The CDR3 contains 14 residues. Germline V CDR1 and CDR2: SGHTA, FQGTGA. V gave up 5 bases and J gave up 4 bases; unmatched junction bases: 4. The CDR3 DNA is TGTGCCAGCAGCCCCGGGACAGGGGTCACTGAAGCTTTCTTT. The encoded protein is CASSPGTGVTEAFF.

The CDR3 sequence is CASKLWTGPMNTEAFF. CDR3 sequence (DNA): TGTGCCAGCAAACTATGGACAGGGCCTATGAACACTGAAGCTTTCTTT. The chain combines TRBV6-6 with TRBJ1-1; TRBD1 matches 8 bases. The V gene end was trimmed by 7 bases and the J gene end by 0 bases; junction bases not matched to a gene: 10. This CDR3 comprises 16 residues. Germline V gene data show CDR1 as MNHNY and CDR2 as SVGAGI (reference sequence).

The rearrangement links TRBV11-3 to TRBJ2-5; no clear D gene. Trimming removed 6 bases from V and 4 bases from J, with 12 bases in between. The CDR3 loop spans 13 amino acids. Germline V CDR1 and CDR2: SGHNT, YENEEA. CDR3 residues: CASRPRGGETQYF. For the CDR3, the DNA is TGTGCCAGCAGACCGAGAGGTGGAGAGACCCAGTACTTC.

The rearrangement links TRBV9 to TRBJ2-7; 7 bases match TRBD1. Per germline, CDR1 SGDLS and CDR2 YYNGEE. The trim removed 2 bases at V and 5 bases at J, leaving 4 bases unmatched. There are 13 residues in the CDR3. The CDR3 protein is CASSVATGDEQYF. In DNA, the CDR3 is TGTGCCAGCAGCGTGGCTACAGGGGACGAGCAGTACTTC.

The J gene is TRBJ1-2, the V gene TRBV28; 7 positions match TRBD1. V gave up 3 bases and J gave up 3 bases; unmatched junction bases: 4. Germline V gives CDR1 MDHEN, CDR2 SYDVKM. The CDR3 is 14 residues long. CDR3 protein: CASSLLQGDYGYTF. CDR3 coding DNA: TGTGCCAGCAGTTTGCTTCAGGGGGACTATGGCTACACCTTC.

This clone was observed once. This rearrangement joins TRBV29-1 to TRBJ2-7, with 7 bases aligning to TRBD1. The CDR3 is 15 amino acids. The trim removed 0 bases at V and 7 bases at J, leaving 12 bases unmatched. Germline V lookup: CDR1 SQVTM, CDR2 ANQGSEA. CDR3 in DNA: TGCAGCGTTGAAGAGTTAGGGGGCGCAGTGGGGGAGCAGTACTTC. Residues: CSVEELGGAVGEQYF.

The genes are TRBV5-1 and TRBJ2-1, with 11 bases matching TRBD2. This CDR3 is 15 amino acids long. Unmatched junction bases numbered 7, after V lost 4 bases and J lost 7 bases. Germline values: CDR1 SGHRS, CDR2 YFSETQ. The CDR3 region is CASSLGLAVGNEQFF. CDR3 coding DNA: TGCGCCAGCAGCCTGGGACTAGCGGTTGGAAATGAGCAGTTCTTC.

V and J are TRBV7-3 and TRBJ2-3, with D possibly TRBD1 on 6 matching bases. V lost 5 bases, J lost 1 base, and 16 bases lay in between. The CDR3 consists of 16 residues. Germline CDR1 reads SGHTA; CDR2 reads FQGTGA. Here the CDR3 DNA reads TGTGCCAGCAGCCCGGACAGTATATTTCGCACAGATACGCAGTATTTT. Its translation: CASSPDSIFRTDTQYF. Drawing the rest from reference TRBV7-3 and TRBJ2-3, the complete variable domain is GAGVSQTPSNKVTEKGKYVELRCDPISGHTALYWYRQSLGQGPEFLIYFQGTGAADDSGLPNDRFFAVRPEGSVSTLKIQRTERGDSAVYLCASSPDSIFRTDTQYFGPGTRLTVL.

The chain is built from TRBV9 and TRBJ2-3, with 9 bases lining up with TRBD2. Germline V gives CDR1 SGDLS, CDR2 YYNGEE. Trimming cost V 0 bases and J 4 bases; bases outside gene matches: 9. This CDR3 region has 17 residues. CDR3 region: CASSVVAGGPLADTQYF. The CDR3 nucleotides read TGTGCCAGCAGCGTAGTGGCGGGAGGGCCCTTGGCAGATACGCAGTATTTT. The full variable domain, in which reference TRBV9 and TRBJ2-3 provide the parts outside the CDR3, is DSGVTQTPKHLITATGQRVTLRCSPRSGDLSVYWYQQSLDQGLQFLIQYYNGEERAKGNILERFSAQQFPDLHSELNLSSLELGDSALYFCASSVVAGGPLADTQYFGPGTRLTVL.

The chain is built from TRBV28 and TRBJ2-1, with a tentative D call TRBD2 (6 bases). This CDR3 has 17 residues. Germline V CDR1 and CDR2: MDHEN, SYDVKM. Deletions cut 2 bases from V and 2 bases from J, with 16 bases between. In nucleotides, the CDR3 is TGTGCCAGCAGTTTACCTCGACTAGGGCCAACCTACAATGAGCAGTTCTTC. Translation gives CASSLPRLGPTYNEQFF.

By share, this clone ranks as medium-sized. The chain employs TRBV28 and TRBJ1-1; 9 bases line up with TRBD1. This CDR3 is 16 amino acids long. Unmatched junction bases numbered 7, after V lost 5 bases and J lost 0 bases. CDR1 is MDHEN, CDR2 SYDVKM, per germline. CDR3 sequence reads: CASSEYGQGLNTEAFF. The CDR3 region has the DNA TGTGCCAGCAGTGAATACGGACAGGGGCTGAACACTGAAGCTTTCTTT.

The rearrangement joins TRBV15 to TRBJ2-3, with D possibly TRBD1 on 5 matching bases. CDR1 is LNHNV, CDR2 YYDKDF, per germline (reference sequence). The CDR3 totals 15 residues. V lost 0 bases to trimming and J lost 4 bases, with 11 bases between them. The CDR3 loop is CATSRDTGASDTQYF. The CDR3 coding sequence is TGTGCCACCAGCAGAGATACTGGGGCGTCAGATACGCAGTATTTT.

This clone was counted a single time. The rearrangement joins TRBV7-9 to TRBJ2-5, with 13 bases identical to TRBD2. The CDR3 consists of 18 residues. Germline V lookup: CDR1 SEHNR, CDR2 FQNEAQ (reference sequence). The junction had 10 bases not matched to a gene; V was cut back by 4 bases and J by 2 bases. The CDR3 DNA reads TGTGCCAGCAGCTCACCTCGGGGGGGACTAGCGGGGCAAGAGACCCAGTACTTC. It is translated as CASSSPRGGLAGQETQYF.

The V and J genes are TRBV13 and TRBJ2-2; D might be TRBD1 (7 bases). CDR3 length: 14 amino acids. Germline V gives CDR1 PRHDT, CDR2 FYEKMQ (reference sequence). V was clipped by 3 bases and J by 5 bases, with 10 bases between them. The CDR3 DNA reads TGTGCCAGCAGCTTGGAGGGGGCAACCGGGGAGCTGTTTTTT. Translating it yields CASSLEGATGELFF.

The CDR3 sequence: CASSVALGGYGYTF. The CDR3 coding sequence is TGTGCCAGCAGCGTAGCTTTGGGGGGATATGGCTACACCTTC. The chain uses TRBV9 and TRBJ1-2; D may be TRBD1 (5 bases). CDR1 is SGDLS and CDR2 is YYNGEE in the germline V gene. This CDR3 region has 14 residues. V gave up 0 bases and J gave up 5 bases, with 11 bases separating them.

V is TRBV27 and J is TRBJ2-7, with 7 bases identical to TRBD2. Germline CDR1 MNHEY, CDR2 SMNVEV (reference sequence). The CDR3 consists of 14 residues. Unmatched junction bases numbered 12, after V lost 4 bases and J lost 9 bases. CDR3 bases: TGTGCCAGCAGTTCAAGCGGGGATCCCAGGTGGCAGTACTTC. Its protein is CASSSSGDPRWQYF.